Below are 9 T cell receptor delta chains sequenced from a single sample in a study of Vδ1+ human thymocytes. Their recognized antigens are unknown. RNA was extracted from the cells and then reverse transcribed. The CDR3 regions were amplified by multiplex PCR from V-gene primers to a constant-region primer. TCRdb applied CATT to the multiplex PCR reads for clone calling. The sample contains about 73,000 delta-chain clones, more than 30% of which appear only once. Study results and caveats: Thymic TRG and TRD repertoires appeared highly polyclonal.

Sequenced sample: Vdelta1+ gamma-delta thymocytes from the thymus. Subset indicated: FACS-sorted CD3+ TCRalphabeta- TCRVdelta1+ TCRVdelta2- thymocytes. The receptors were sampled from a boy younger than two who had congenital heart surgery.

This clone was counted only a few times. The chain couples TRDV1 to TRDJ1; the match to TRDD3 covers 10 bases. Trimming removed 8 bases from V and 2 bases from J; junction bases left unmatched: 8. Looked up from germline, CDR1 is TSWWSYY and CDR2 is QGS. This CDR3 spans 15 amino acids. CDR3 coding DNA: TGTGCTCTTTCGGTTCTACTGGGGGATACCGATAAACTCATCTTT. It is translated as CALSVLLGDTDKLIF.

This rearrangement joins TRDV1 to TRDJ1; D unresolved. The CDR3 runs to 19 residues. V was cut by 3 bases and J by 2 bases, with 25 bases left in between. Germline V gene lookup returns CDR1 TSWWSYY and CDR2 QGS. The CDR3 loop is CALGDLFMRLLRRTDKLIF. In DNA form, the CDR3 reads TGTGCTCTTGGGGACCTTTTCATGCGACTGCTACGGAGGACCGATAAACTCATCTTT.

This clone has just a few counts. The chain recombines TRDV1 with TRDJ1, with TRDD3 identical over 8 bases. Trimming took 3 bases from V and 2 from J; bases not matched to a gene: 17. Germline V gives CDR1 TSWWSYY, CDR2 QGS. The CDR3 has 19 residues. In DNA, the CDR3 is TGTGCTCTTGGGGACGCGTACCGTTCCCGCGTGGGGGATACCGATAAACTCATCTTT. Its protein product is CALGDAYRSRVGDTDKLIF.

This chain uses TRDV1 with TRDJ1; TRDD3 agrees at 7 bases. Germline trimming cut 3 bases from V and 0 bases from J; bases unmatched to any gene: 13. CDR3 size: 18 residues. Germline V gene lookup returns CDR1 TSWWSYY and CDR2 QGS. This CDR3 reads CALGDSFRGGRYTDKLIF. The CDR3, as DNA: TGTGCTCTTGGGGACAGCTTCCGTGGGGGACGGTACACCGATAAACTCATCTTT.

This clone has more than one count but fewer than ten. V gene TRDV1 combines with J gene TRDJ1; D uncertain. Germline lookup yields CDR1 TSWWSYY and CDR2 QGS. The CDR3 contains 14 residues. The V and J ends lost 4 bases and 4 bases respectively, with 13 bases between them. For the CDR3, the DNA is TGTGCTCTTGGGGCCCCGGGACCCGGCGATAAACTCATCTTT. Its translation: CALGAPGPGDKLIF.

This chain connects TRDV1 to TRDJ1; 8 bases are shared with TRDD3. V gave up 1 base and J gave up 0 bases; unmatched junction bases: 19. This CDR3 region has 21 residues. Germline CDR1 and CDR2: TSWWSYY and QGS. CDR3: CALGEHAGRSGDTVYTDKLIF. The DNA of the CDR3 is TGTGCTCTTGGGGAACATGCCGGGAGGTCCGGGGATACCGTATACACCGATAAACTCATCTTT.

This clone was seen a few times. The chain uses TRDV1 and TRDJ1, with 10 bases that match TRDD3. This CDR3 contains 19 residues. The V and J ends lost 0 bases and 3 bases, in that order; junction bases with no gene match: 13. The germline CDR1 and CDR2 sequences are TSWWSYY and QGS. CDR3: CALGELILYMGDTPDKLIF. The CDR3, as DNA: TGTGCTCTTGGGGAACTAATCCTGTACATGGGGGATACCCCCGATAAACTCATCTTT.

Points on this clone: Other DNA sequences in the same sample also yield this CDR3. The chain has TRDV1 and TRDJ1; 7 nucleotides line up with TRDD3. This CDR3 spans 21 amino acids. From germline, CDR1 is TSWWSYY and CDR2 QGS. J was trimmed by 0 bases and V by 0 bases; bases with no gene match: 19. As DNA, the CDR3 is TGTGCTCTTGGGGAACTCACCCCCGTACTGGGGATGGGCCTGTACACCGATAAACTCATCTTT. Translating gives CALGELTPVLGMGLYTDKLIF.

The table lists this clone with a few counts. V and J are TRDV2 and TRDJ1, with TRDD3 matching 7 bases. The CDR3 covers 20 residues. The V gene end was trimmed by 0 bases and the J gene end by 4 bases; junction bases not matched to a gene: 22. Germline lookup yields CDR1 GEAIGNYY and CDR2 EKD. The CDR3 loop is CACDTAGTGDPAPSVDKLIF. Written as DNA, the CDR3 is TGTGCCTGTGACACCGCCGGTACTGGGGATCCAGCCCCATCAGTCGATAAACTCATCTTT.